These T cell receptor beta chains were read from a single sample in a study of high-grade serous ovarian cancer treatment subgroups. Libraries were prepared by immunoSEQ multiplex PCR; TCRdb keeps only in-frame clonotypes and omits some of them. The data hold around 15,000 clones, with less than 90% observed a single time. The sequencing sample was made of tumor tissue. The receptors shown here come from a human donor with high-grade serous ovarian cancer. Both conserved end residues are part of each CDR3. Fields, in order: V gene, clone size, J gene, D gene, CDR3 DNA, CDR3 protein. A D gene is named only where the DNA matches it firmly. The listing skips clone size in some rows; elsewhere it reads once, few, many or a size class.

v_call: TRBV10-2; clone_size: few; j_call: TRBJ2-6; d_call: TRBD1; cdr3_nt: TGCGCCAGCAGCAACCCGCCCGGGACAGGGGCGTACCGGTCTGGGGCCAACGTCCTGACTTTC; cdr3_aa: CASSNPPGTGAYRSGANVLTF
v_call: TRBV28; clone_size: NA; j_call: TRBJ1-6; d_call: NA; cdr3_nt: TGTGCCAGCACCAGGAGAGGTTATAACGATTCACCCCTCCACTTT; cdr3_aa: CASTRRGYNDSPLHF
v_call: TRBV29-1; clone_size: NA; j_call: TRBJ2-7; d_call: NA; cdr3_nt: TGCAGCGTTCAAGGAGGAGTCTCCTACGAGCAGTACTTC; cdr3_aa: CSVQGGVSYEQYF
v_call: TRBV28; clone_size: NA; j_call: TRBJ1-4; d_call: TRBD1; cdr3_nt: TGTGCCAGCAGTTTCAGGACAGGGGCCAATGAAAAACTGTTTTTT; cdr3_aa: CASSFRTGANEKLFF
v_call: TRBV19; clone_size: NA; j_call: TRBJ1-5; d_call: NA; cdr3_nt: TGTGCCAGTAGTCCACAGACCGGGATACCTTACTATAGCAATCAGCCCCAGCATTTT; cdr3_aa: CASSPQTGIPYYSNQPQHF
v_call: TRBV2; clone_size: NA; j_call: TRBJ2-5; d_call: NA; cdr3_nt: TGTGCCAGCAGTGAGGGGGCCTGGGGGGAGACCCAGTACTTC; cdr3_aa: CASSEGAWGETQYF
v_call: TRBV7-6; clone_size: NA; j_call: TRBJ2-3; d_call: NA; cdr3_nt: TGTGCCAGCAGCTTAGATCTGGCGGGCGGCCCTAGCACAGATACGCAGTATTTT; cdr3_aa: CASSLDLAGGPSTDTQYF
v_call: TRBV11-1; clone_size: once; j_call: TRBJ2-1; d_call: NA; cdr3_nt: TGTGCCAGCAGCTCCTCTCAGCGCCCGGGGTACAATGAGCAGTTCTTC; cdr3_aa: CASSSSQRPGYNEQFF
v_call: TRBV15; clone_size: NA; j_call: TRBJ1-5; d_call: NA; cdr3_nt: TGTGCCACCAGCAGAGATGGAAACAGCAATCAGCCCCAGCATTTT; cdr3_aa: CATSRDGNSNQPQHF
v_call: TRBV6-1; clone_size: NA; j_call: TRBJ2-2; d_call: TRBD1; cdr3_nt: TGTGCCAGCGGTGATCCCAATGGGGCTGACAGGGCGAAGCTGTTTTTT; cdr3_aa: CASGDPNGADRAKLFF
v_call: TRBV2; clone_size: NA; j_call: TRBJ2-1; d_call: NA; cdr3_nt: TGTGCCAGCAGTGACGTCCCGCGGCCCTACAATGAGCAGTTCTTC; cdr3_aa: CASSDVPRPYNEQFF
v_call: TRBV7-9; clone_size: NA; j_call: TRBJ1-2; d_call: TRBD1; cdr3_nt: TGTGCCAGCAGCGGACAGGGCGGCGGTGGCTACACCTTC; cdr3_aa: CASSGQGGGGYTF
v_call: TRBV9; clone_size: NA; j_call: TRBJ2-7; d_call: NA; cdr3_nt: TGTGCCAGCAGCGCCGGGGGGCGCGCTTTCGAGCAGTACTTC; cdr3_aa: CASSAGGRAFEQYF
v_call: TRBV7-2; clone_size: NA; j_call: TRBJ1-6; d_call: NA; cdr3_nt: TGTGCCAGCAGCTTATATAATTCACCCCTCCACTTT; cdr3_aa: CASSLYNSPLHF
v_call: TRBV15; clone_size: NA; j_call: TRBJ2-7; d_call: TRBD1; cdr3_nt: TGTGCCACCAGCAGCCTGACAGGGTTGTACTTC; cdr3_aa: CATSSLTGLYF
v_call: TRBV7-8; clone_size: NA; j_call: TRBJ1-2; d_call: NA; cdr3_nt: TGTGCCAGCAGCTCAGTTAACTATGGCTACACCTTC; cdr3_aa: CASSSVNYGYTF
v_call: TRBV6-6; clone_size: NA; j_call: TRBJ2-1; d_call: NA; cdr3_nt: TGTGCCAGCAGTTCGCGGGGTTCCGACAATGAGCAGTTCTTC; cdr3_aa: CASSSRGSDNEQFF
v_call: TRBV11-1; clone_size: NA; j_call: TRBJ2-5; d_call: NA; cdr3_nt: TGTGCCAGCAGCCCCCGCTTCGGGGAACTGGAAGAGACCCAGTACTTC; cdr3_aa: CASSPRFGELEETQYF